Sequencing of this T cell receptor (beta chain) was carried out in a study of blood T cell repertoires in COVID-19. Whole-study context: Spain, Italy and the United States supplied samples that represented acute and convalescent COVID-19. The cDNA or gDNA used as material had been derived from T cells, B-cell-depleted T cells, or PBMCs.

How the authors handled the data: Estimation of nucleated cell counts was performed using reference gene primer amplification. Repertoires were generated with immunoSEQ multiplex PCR, while TCRdb's copy carries only in-frame clones and drops some. The DNA gave D and trimming, while V, J and clone size come from that table. The repertoire includes 60,000 or so clones, about 77% of them detected once, and approximately 24% sits in the top ten. The CDR3 covers 15 residues. CDR1 SEHNR and CDR2 FQNEAQ come from the germline V gene (reference sequence). Trimming at V came to 5 bases and at J to 0 bases, leaving 4 bases not matched to a gene.

The source of this sequence is a human donor in a cohort sampled during active COVID-19. The sequenced material came from peripheral blood. This chain uses TRBV7-9 with TRBJ2-1, with 7 bases aligning to TRBD2. The CDR3, as DNA: TGTGCCAGCAGCCAGCGGGGAAGCTCCTACAATGAGCAGTTCTTC. Protein sequence: CASSQRGSSYNEQFF.